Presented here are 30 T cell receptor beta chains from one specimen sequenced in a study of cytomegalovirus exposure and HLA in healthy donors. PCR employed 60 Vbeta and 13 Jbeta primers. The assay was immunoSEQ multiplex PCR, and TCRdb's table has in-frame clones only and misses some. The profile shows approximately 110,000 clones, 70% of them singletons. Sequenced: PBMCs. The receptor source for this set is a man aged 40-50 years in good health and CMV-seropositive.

The CDR3 is CASSFAGTRGTQQYF. In nucleotides, the CDR3 is TGTGCCAGCAGCTTCGCCGGGACTAGGGGTACGCAGCAGTACTTC. The chain is built from TRBV28 and TRBJ2-7, with 8 bases lining up with TRBD2. The germline V gene encodes CDR1 MDHEN and CDR2 SYDVKM. V lost 6 bases, J lost 8 bases, and 15 bases stayed unmatched. This CDR3 is built from 15 residues.

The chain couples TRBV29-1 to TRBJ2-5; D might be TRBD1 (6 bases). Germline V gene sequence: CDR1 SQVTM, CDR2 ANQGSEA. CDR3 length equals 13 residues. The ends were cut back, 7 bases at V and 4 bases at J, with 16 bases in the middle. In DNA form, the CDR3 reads TGCAGCGCCGTAGGAACAGGGATAGAGACCCAGTACTTC. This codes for CSAVGTGIETQYF.

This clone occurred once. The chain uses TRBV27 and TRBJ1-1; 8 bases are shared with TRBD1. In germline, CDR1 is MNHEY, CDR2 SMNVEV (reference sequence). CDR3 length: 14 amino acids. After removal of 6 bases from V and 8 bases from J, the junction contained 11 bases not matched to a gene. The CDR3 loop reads CASRNDRGAVEAFF. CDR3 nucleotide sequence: TGTGCCAGCAGGAATGACAGGGGTGCCGTAGAAGCTTTCTTT.

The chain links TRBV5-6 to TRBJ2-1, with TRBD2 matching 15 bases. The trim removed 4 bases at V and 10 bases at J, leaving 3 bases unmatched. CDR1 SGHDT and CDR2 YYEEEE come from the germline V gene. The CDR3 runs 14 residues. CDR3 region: CASSPGLAGGEQFF. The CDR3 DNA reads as TGTGCCAGCAGCCCGGGACTAGCGGGAGGCGAGCAGTTCTTC.

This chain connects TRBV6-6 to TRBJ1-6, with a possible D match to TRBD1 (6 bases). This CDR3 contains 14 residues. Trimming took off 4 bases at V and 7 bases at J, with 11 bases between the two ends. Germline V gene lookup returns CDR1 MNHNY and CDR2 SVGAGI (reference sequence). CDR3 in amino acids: CASSSGRGNSPLHF. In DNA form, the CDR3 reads TGTGCCAGCAGTTCGGGCAGGGGAAATTCACCCCTCCACTTT.

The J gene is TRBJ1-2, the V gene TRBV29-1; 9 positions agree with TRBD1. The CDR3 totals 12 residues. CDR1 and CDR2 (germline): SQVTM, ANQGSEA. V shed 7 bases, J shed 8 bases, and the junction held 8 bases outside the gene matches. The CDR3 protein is CSADRGNGGYTF. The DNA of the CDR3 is TGCAGCGCGGACAGGGGAAACGGCGGCTACACCTTC.

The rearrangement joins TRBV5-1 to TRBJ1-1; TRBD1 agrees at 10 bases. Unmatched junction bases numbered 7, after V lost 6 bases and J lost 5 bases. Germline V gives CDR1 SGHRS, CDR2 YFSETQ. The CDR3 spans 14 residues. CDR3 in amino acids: CASNPTGGETEAFF. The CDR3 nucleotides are TGCGCCAGCAACCCGACAGGGGGCGAGACTGAAGCTTTCTTT.

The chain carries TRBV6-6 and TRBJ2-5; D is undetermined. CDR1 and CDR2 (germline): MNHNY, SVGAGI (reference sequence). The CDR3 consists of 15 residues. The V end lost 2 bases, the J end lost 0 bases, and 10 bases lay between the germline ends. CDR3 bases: TGTGCCAGCAGTTACAGTTTTAACTACCAAGAGACCCAGTACTTC. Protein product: CASSYSFNYQETQYF.

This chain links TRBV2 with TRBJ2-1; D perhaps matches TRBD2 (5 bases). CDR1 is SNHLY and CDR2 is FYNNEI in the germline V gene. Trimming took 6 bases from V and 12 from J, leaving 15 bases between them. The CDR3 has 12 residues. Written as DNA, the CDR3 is TGTGCCAGCAGCGTAGCCCCAGGAGGGCAGTTCTTC. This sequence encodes CASSVAPGGQFF. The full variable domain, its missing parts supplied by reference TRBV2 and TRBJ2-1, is EPEVTQTPSHQVTQMGQEVILRCVPISNHLYFYWYRQILGQKVEFLVSFYNNEISEKSEIFDDQFSVERPDGSNFTLKIRSTKLEDSAMYFCASSVAPGGQFFGPGTRLTVL.

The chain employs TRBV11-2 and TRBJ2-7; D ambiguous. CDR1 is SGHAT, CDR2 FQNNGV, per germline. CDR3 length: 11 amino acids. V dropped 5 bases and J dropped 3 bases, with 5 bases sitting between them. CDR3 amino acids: CASSQNYEQYF. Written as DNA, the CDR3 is TGTGCCAGCAGCCAGAACTACGAGCAGTACTTC.

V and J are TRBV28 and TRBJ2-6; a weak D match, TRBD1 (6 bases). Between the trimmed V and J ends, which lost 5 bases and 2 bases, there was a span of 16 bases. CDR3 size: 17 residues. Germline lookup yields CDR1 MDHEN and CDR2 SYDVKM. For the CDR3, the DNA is TGTGCCAGCAGTCCTCGGGACACTAGACCTGGGGCCAACGTCCTGACTTTC. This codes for CASSPRDTRPGANVLTF. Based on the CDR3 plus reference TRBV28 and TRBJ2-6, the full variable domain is DVKVTQSSRYLVKRTGEKVFLECVQDMDHENMFWYRQDPGLGLRLIYFSYDVKMKEKGDIPEGYSVSREKKERFSLILESASTNQTSMYLCASSPRDTRPGANVLTFGAGSRLTVL.

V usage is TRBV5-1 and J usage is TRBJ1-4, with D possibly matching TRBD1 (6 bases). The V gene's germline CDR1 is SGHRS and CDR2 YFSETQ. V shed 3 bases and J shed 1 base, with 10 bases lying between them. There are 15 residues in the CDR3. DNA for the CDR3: TGCGCCAGCAGCTCTACAGGGATAACTAATGAAAAACTGTTTTTT. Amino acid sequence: CASSSTGITNEKLFF.

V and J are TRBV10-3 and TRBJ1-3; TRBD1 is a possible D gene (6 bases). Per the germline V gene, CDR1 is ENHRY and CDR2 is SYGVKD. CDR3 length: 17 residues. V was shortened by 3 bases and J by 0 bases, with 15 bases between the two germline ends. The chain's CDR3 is CAISDGDTGFSGNTIYF. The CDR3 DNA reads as TGTGCCATCAGTGACGGCGATACAGGGTTCTCTGGAAACACCATATATTTT.

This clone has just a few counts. CDR3 amino acids: CASSQDGGSRDEQFF. In DNA, the CDR3 is TGCGCCAGCAGCCAAGATGGCGGGAGTAGGGATGAGCAGTTCTTC. V gene TRBV4-1 combines with J gene TRBJ2-1; 7 nucleotides match TRBD2. The V gene's germline CDR1 is MGHRA and CDR2 YSYEKL. V lost 0 bases and J lost 8; bases outside the gene matches: 7. CDR3 length equals 15 residues.

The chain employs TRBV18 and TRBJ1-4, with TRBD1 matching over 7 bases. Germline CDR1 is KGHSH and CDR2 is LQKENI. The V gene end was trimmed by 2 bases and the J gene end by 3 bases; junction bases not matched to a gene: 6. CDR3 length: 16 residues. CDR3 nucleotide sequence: TGTGCCAGCTCACCAACCCCGGGACAGTCTAATGAAAAACTGTTTTTT. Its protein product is CASSPTPGQSNEKLFF.

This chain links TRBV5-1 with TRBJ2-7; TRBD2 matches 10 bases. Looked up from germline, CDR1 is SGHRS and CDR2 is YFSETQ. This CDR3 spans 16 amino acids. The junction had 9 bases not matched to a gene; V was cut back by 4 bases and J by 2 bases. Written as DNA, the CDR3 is TGCGCCAGCAGCCCGATACTAGCGGGACCAGCCTACGAGCAGTACTTC. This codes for CASSPILAGPAYEQYF.

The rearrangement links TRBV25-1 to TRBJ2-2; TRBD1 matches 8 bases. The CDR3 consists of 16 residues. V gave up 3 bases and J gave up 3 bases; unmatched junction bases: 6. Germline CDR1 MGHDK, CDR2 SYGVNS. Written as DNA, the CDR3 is TGTGCCAGCAGTGATCCTAACAGGGGGTACACCGGGGAGCTGTTTTTT. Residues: CASSDPNRGYTGELFF. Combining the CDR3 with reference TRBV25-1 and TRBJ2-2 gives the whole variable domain EADIYQTPRYLVIGTGKKITLECSQTMGHDKMYWYQQDPGMELHLIHYSYGVNSTEKGDLSSESTVSRIRTEHFPLTLESARPSHTSQYLCASSDPNRGYTGELFFGEGSRLTVL.

CDR3 sequence: CASSERQSGNQPQHF. In DNA, the CDR3 is TGTGCCAGCAGTGAGCGGCAATCGGGCAATCAGCCCCAGCATTTT. V is TRBV6-6 and J is TRBJ1-5; D gene uncertain. The CDR3 length is 15 residues. Trimming took 5 bases from V and 2 from J, leaving 13 bases between them. In germline, CDR1 is MNHNY, CDR2 SVGAGI (reference sequence).

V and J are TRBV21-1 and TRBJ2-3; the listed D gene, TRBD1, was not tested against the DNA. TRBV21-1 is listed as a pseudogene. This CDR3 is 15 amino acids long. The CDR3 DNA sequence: TGTGCCAGCAGCAAAGAGGGGCTCTACACAGATACGCAGTATTTT. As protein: CASSKEGLYTDTQYF.

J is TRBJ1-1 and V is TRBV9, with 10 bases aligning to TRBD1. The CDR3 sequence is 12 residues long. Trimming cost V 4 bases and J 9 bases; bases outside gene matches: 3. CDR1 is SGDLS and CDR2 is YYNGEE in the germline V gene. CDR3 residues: CASSLDRGQAFF. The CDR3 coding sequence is TGTGCCAGCAGCCTTGACAGGGGGCAAGCTTTCTTT.

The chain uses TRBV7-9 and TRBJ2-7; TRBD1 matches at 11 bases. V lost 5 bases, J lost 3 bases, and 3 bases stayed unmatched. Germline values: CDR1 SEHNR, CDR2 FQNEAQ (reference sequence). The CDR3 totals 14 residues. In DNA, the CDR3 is TGTGCCAGCAGCAAGGGACAGGGGGGCTACGAGCAGTACTTC. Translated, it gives CASSKGQGGYEQYF.

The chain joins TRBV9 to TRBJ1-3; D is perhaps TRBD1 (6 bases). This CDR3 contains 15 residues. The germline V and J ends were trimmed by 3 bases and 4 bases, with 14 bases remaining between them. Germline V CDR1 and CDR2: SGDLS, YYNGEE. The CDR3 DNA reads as TGTGCCAGCAGCGACCTTCAGGGGCACGGAAACACCATATATTTT. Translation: CASSDLQGHGNTIYF.

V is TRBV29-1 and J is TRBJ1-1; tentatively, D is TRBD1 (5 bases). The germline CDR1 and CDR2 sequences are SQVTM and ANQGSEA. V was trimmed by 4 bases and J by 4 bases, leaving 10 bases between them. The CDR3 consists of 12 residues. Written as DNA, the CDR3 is TGCAGCGTTGTAGGGACTTCCACTGAAGCTTTCTTT. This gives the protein CSVVGTSTEAFF.

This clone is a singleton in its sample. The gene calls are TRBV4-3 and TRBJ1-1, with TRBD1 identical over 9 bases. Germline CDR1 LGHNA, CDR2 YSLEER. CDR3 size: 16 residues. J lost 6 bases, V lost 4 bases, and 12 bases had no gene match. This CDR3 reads CASSRHSGTGHPEAFF. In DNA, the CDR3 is TGCGCCAGCAGCCGACATTCGGGGACAGGGCACCCTGAAGCTTTCTTT.

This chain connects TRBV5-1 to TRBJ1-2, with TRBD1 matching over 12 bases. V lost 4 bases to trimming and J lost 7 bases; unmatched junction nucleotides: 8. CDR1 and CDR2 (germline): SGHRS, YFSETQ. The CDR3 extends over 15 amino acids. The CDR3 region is CASSRTGQGARGYTF. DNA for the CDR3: TGCGCCAGCAGCCGAACGGGACAGGGGGCGCGTGGCTACACCTTC. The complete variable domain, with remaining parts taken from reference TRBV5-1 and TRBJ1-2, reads KAGVTQTPRYLIKTRGQQVTLSCSPISGHRSVSWYQQTPGQGLQFLFEYFSETQRNKGNFPGRFSGRQFSNSRSEMNVSTLELGDSALYLCASSRTGQGARGYTFGSGTRLTVV.

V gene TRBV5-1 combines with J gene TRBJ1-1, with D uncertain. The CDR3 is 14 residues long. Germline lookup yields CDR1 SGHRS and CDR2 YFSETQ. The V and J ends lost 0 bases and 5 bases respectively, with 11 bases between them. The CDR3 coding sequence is TGCGCCAGCAGCTTGGCCGTTTTAGAGACTGAAGCTTTCTTT. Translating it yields CASSLAVLETEAFF.

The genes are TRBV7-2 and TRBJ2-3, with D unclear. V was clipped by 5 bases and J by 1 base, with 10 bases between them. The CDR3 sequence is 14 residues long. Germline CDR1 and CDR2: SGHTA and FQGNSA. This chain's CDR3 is CASSLARGTDTQYF. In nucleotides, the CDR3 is TGTGCCAGCAGCCTCGCTCGCGGCACAGATACGCAGTATTTT. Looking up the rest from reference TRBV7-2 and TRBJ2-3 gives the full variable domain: GAGVSQSPSNKVTEKGKDVELRCDPISGHTALYWYRQSLGQGLEFLIYFQGNSAPDKSGLPSDRFSAERTGGSVSTLTIQRTQQEDSAVYLCASSLARGTDTQYFGPGTRLTVL.

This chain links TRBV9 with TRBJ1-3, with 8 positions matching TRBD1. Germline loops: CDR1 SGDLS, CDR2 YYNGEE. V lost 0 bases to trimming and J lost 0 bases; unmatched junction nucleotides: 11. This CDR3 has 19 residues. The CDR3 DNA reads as TGTGCCAGCAGCGTAGGCCCGGGACAGGATTTCAGCTCTGGAAACACCATATATTTT. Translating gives CASSVGPGQDFSSGNTIYF. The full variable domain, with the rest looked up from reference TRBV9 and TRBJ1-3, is DSGVTQTPKHLITATGQRVTLRCSPRSGDLSVYWYQQSLDQGLQFLIQYYNGEERAKGNILERFSAQQFPDLHSELNLSSLELGDSALYFCASSVGPGQDFSSGNTIYFGEGSWLTVV.

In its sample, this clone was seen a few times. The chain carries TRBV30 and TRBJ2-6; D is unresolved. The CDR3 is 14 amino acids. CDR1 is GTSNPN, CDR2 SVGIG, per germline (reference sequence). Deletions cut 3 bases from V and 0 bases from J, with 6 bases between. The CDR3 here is CAWSAGSGANVLTF. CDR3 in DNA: TGTGCCTGGAGCGCAGGCTCTGGGGCCAACGTCCTGACTTTC.

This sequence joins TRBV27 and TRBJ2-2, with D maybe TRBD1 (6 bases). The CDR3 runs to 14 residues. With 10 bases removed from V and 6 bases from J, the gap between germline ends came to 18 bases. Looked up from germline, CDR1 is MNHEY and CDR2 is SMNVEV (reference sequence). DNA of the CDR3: TGTGCCACCCGACTCAGGGGCCTTCCCGGGGAGCTGTTTTTT. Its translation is CATRLRGLPGELFF.